Below are 11 T cell receptor beta chains sequenced from a single sample in a study of monozygotic twins with inflammatory bowel disease. Reanalyzing the 5' RACE reads, TCRdb keeps one entry per CDR3 protein, without DNA. This sample's table reports roughly 300,000 distinct CDR3 sequences. Material for sequencing was blood. The receptors were gathered from a human donor with ulcerative colitis or Crohn's disease, or a healthy co-twin of an affected twin (not recorded which).

The rearrangement uses TRBV20-1 and TRBJ2-2; TCRdb's D call, TRBD2, is unchecked because there is no DNA. CDR1 DFQATT and CDR2 SNEGSKA come from the germline V gene (reference sequence). This CDR3 contains 13 residues. Here the CDR3 reads CSAPGLGTGELFF.

The chain employs TRBV6-5 and TRBJ2-7. CDR3 length: 15 residues. Looked up from germline, CDR1 is MNHEY and CDR2 is SVGAGI. CDR3 sequence: CASSWRYRGAYEQYF.

The rearrangement uses TRBV7-2 and TRBJ2-5. The CDR3 runs 13 residues. Per the germline V gene, CDR1 is SGHTA and CDR2 is FQGNSA. CDR3 region: CASSFPPRQTQYF.

The chain has TRBV5-1 and TRBJ2-1; the D call of TRBD2 rests on TCRdb alone, since no DNA is present to check it. The germline CDR1 and CDR2 sequences are SGHRS and YFSETQ. This CDR3 region has 15 residues. CDR3 in amino acids: CARSLLAGAYNEQFF.

V and J are TRBV7-3 and TRBJ2-2; TCRdb names TRBD1, which stays unverified in the absence of DNA. Germline-derived CDR1 and CDR2 are SGHTA and FQGTGA. The CDR3 sequence is 16 residues long. Here the CDR3 reads CASSLLGGTNIGELFF.

The chain recombines TRBV11-2 with TRBJ2-3; TCRdb designates TRBD1, a call that cannot be tested without DNA. CDR3 size: 13 residues. The germline CDR1 and CDR2 sequences are SGHAT and FQNNGV. CDR3 region: CASSAPGVATQYF.

The CDR3 loop reads CASSLAGGPETQYF. The V and J genes are TRBV12-3 or TRBV12-4 and TRBJ2-5; TCRdb selects TRBD1, and the lack of DNA leaves this call unchecked. CDR3 size: 14 residues.

The rearrangement joins TRBV28 to TRBJ2-3; without DNA, the TCRdb call of TRBD2 cannot be checked. Germline-derived CDR1 and CDR2 are MDHEN and SYDVKM. This CDR3 region has 12 residues. This CDR3 reads CASSSLLDTQYF.

The chain combines TRBV2 with TRBJ1-6; TCRdb lists TRBD1, though no DNA is available to test this call. CDR1 is SNHLY and CDR2 is FYNNEI in the germline V gene. The CDR3 is made up of 15 amino acids. CDR3 in amino acids: CASRSEGHSTSPLHF.

The rearrangement links TRBV28 to TRBJ2-7. This CDR3 has 11 amino acids. The germline gives CDR1 MDHEN, CDR2 SYDVKM. CDR3 residues: CATARSYEQYF.

The chain carries TRBV7-2 and TRBJ2-5; there is no DNA to check the TCRdb D call of TRBD1. The CDR3 totals 13 residues. Per the germline V gene, CDR1 is SGHTA and CDR2 is FQGNSA. The CDR3 region is CASSSGAQETQYF.